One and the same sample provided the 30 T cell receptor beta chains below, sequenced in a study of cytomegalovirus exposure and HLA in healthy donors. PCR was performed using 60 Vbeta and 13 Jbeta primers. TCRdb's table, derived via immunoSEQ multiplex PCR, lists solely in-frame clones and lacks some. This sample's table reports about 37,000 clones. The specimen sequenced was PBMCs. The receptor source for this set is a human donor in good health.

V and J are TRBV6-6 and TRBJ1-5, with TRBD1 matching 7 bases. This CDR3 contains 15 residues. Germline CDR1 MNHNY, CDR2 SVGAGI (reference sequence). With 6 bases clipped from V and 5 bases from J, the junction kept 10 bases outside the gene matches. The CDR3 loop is CASRPGTEQDQPQHF. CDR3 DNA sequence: TGTGCCAGCAGGCCAGGGACAGAGCAAGATCAGCCCCAGCATTTT.

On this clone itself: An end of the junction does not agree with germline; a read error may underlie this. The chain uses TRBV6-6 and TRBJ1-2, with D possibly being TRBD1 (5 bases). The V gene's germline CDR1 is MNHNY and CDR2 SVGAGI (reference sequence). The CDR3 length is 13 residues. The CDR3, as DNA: TGTGCCAGCAGTCACTCGGACACGTATGGCTACACCTTC. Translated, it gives CASSHSDTYGYTF.

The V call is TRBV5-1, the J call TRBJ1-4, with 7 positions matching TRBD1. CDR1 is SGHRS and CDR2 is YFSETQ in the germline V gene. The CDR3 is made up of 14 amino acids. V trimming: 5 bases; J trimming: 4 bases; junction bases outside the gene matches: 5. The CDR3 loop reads CASRKGQNNEKLFF. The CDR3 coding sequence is TGCGCCAGCAGAAAGGGACAGAATAATGAAAAACTGTTTTTT.

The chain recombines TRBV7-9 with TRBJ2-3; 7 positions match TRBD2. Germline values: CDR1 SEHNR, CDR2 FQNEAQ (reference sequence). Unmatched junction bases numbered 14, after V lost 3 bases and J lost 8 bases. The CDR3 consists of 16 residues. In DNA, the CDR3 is TGTGCCAGCAGCTTGGACGTGGGGGGGTCCACAAGTACGCAGTATTTT. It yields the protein CASSLDVGGSTSTQYF. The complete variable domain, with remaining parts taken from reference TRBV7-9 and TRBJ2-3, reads DTGVSQNPRHKITKRGQNVTFRCDPISEHNRLYWYRQTLGQGPEFLTYFQNEAQLEKSRLLSDRFSAERPKGSFSTLEIQRTEQGDSAMYLCASSLDVGGSTSTQYFGPGTRLTVL.

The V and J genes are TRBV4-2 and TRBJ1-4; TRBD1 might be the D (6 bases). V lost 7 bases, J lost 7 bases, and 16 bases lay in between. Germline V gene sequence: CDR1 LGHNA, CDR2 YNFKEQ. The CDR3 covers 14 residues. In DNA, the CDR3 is TGTGCCAGCACTCCTCGGGGGGCTAGTGAAAAACTGTTTTTT. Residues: CASTPRGASEKLFF.

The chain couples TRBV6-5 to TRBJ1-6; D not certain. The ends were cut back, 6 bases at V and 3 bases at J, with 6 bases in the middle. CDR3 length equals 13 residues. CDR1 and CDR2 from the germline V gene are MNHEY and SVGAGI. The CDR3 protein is CASRVSYNSPLHF. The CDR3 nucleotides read TGTGCCAGCAGGGTCAGCTATAATTCACCCCTCCACTTT.

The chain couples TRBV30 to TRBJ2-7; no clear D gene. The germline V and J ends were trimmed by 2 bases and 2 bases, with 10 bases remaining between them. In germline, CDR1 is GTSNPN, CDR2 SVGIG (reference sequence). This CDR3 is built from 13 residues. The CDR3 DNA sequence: TGTGCCTGGAGTTTGGCCTTCGCCTACGAGCAGTACTTC. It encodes CAWSLAFAYEQYF.

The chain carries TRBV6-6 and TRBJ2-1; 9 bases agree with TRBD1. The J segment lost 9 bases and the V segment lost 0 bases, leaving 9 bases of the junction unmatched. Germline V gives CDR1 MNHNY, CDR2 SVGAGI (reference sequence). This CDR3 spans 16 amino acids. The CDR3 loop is CASSYSRGQGNIEQFF. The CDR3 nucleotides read TGTGCCAGCAGTTACTCTCGCGGACAGGGGAATATTGAGCAGTTCTTC.

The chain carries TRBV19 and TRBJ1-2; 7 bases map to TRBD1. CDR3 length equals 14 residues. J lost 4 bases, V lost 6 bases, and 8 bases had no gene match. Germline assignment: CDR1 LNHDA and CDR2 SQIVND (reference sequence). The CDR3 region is CASSPGQFRYGYTF. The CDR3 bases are TGTGCCAGTAGCCCGGGACAGTTCCGCTATGGCTACACCTTC.

CDR3 coding DNA: TGTGCCAGCAACCGGCAGGGGGCCCTTGGCGAGCAGTACTTC. It specifies CASNRQGALGEQYF. The V and J genes are TRBV6-1 and TRBJ2-7; 8 bases fit TRBD1. The CDR3 has 14 residues. Germline lookup yields CDR1 MNHNS and CDR2 SASEGT. V lost 7 bases, J lost 6 bases, and 11 bases stayed unmatched.

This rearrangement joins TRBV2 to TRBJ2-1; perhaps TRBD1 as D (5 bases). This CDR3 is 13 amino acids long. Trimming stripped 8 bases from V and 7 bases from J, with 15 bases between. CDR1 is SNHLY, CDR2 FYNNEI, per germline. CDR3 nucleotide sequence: TGTGCCAGCGTGGGGCCTTATGTGAATGAGCAGTTCTTC. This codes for CASVGPYVNEQFF.

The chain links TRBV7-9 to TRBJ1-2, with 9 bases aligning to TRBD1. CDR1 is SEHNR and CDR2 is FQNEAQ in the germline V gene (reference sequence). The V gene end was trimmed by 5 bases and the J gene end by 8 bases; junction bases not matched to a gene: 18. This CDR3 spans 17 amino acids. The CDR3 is CASSPRDRVGNNRGYTF. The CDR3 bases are TGTGCCAGCAGCCCCCGGGACAGGGTAGGGAATAATCGAGGCTACACCTTC.

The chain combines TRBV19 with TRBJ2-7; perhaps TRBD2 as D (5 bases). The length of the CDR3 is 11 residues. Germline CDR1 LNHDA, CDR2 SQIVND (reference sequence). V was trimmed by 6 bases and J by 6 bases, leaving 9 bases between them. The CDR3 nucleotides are TGTGCCAGTAGCGAACGGGGCGAGCAGTACTTC. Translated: CASSERGEQYF. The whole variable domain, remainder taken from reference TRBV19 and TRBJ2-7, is DGGITQSPKYLFRKEGQNVTLSCEQNLNHDAMYWYRQDPGQGLRLIYYSQIVNDFQKGDIAEGYSVSREKKESFPLTVTSAQKNPTAFYLCASSERGEQYFGPGTRLTVT.

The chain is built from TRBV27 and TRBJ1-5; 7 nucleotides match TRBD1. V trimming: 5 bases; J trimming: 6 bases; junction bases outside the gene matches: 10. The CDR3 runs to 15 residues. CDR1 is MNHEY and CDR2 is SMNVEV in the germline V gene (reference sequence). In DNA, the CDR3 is TGTGCCAGCAGTACAAGACCAGGGGGGCCTCAGCCCCAGCATTTT. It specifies CASSTRPGGPQPQHF.

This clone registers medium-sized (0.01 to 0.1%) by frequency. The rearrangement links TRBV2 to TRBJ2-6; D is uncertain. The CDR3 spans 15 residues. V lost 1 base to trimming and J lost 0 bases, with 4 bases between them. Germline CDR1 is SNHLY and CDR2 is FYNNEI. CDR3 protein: CASSEGISGANVLTF. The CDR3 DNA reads TGTGCCAGCAGTGAAGGTATCTCTGGGGCCAACGTCCTGACTTTC.

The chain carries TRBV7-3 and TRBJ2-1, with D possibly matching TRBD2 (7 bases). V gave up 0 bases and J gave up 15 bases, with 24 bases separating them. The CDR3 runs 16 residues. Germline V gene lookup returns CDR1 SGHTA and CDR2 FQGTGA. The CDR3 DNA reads TGTGCCAGCAGCTTAACGGAGGAGGGGGGGACGGGCCCCAGGTTCTTC. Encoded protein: CASSLTEEGGTGPRFF.

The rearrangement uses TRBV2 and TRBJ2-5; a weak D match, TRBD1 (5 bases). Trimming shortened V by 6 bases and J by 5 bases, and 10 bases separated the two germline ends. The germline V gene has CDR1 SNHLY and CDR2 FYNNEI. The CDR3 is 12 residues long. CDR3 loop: CASRQGRETQYF. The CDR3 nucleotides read TGTGCCAGCAGGCAGGGTAGGGAGACCCAGTACTTC.

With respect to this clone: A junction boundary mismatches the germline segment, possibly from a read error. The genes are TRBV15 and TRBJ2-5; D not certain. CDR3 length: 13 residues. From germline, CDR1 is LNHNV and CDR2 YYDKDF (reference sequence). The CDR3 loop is CDTSPRLVENQYF. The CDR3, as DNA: TGTGACACCAGTCCAAGGTTGGTGGAGAACCAGTACTTC.

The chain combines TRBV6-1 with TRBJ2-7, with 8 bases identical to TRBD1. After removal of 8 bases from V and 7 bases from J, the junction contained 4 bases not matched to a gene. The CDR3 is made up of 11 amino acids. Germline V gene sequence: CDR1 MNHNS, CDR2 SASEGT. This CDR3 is CASWTGREQYF. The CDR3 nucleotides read TGTGCCAGCTGGACAGGGCGAGAGCAGTACTTC.

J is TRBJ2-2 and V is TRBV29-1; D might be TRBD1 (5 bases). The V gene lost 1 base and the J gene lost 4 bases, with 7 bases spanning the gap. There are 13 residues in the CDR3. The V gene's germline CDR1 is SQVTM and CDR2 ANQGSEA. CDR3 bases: TGCAGCGTTGAAGGCAGGGTCACCGGGGAGCTGTTTTTT. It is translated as CSVEGRVTGELFF.

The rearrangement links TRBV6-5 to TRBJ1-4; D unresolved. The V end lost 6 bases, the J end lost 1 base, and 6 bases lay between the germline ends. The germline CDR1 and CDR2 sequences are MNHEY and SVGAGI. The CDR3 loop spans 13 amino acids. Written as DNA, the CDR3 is TGTGCCAGCAGGGCCATAACTAATGAAAAACTGTTTTTT. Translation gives CASRAITNEKLFF.

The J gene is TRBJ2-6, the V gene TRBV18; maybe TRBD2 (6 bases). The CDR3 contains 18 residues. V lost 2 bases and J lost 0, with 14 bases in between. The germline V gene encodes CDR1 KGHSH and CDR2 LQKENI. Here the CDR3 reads CASSPSGGAHSGANVLTF. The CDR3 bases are TGTGCCAGCTCACCAAGTGGCGGGGCGCACTCTGGGGCCAACGTCCTGACTTTC.

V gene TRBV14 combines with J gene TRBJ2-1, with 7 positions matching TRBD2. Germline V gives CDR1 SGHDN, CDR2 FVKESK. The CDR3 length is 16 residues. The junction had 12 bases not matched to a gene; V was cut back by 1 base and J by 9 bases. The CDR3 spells CASSQGGGVLRGEQFF. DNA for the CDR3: TGTGCCAGCAGCCAAGGCGGGGGTGTCCTTAGGGGTGAGCAGTTCTTC. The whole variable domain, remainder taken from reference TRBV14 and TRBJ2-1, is EAGVTQFPSHSVIEKGQTVTLRCDPISGHDNLYWYRRVMGKEIKFLLHFVKESKQDESGMPNNRFLAERTGGTYSTLKVQPAELEDSGVYFCASSQGGGVLRGEQFFGPGTRLTVL.

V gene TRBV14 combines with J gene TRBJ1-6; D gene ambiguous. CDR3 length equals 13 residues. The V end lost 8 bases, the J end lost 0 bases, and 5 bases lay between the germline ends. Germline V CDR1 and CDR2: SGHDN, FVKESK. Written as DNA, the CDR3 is TGTGCCAGCGGGAGCTCCTATAATTCACCCCTCCACTTT. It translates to CASGSSYNSPLHF.

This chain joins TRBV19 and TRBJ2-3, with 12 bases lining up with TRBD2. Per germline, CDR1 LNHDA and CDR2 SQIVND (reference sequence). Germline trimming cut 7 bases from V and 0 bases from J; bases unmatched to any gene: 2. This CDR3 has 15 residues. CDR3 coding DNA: TGTGCCAGTATCGGGACTAGCGGGAGCACAGATACGCAGTATTTT. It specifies CASIGTSGSTDTQYF. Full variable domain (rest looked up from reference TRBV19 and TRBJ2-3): DGGITQSPKYLFRKEGQNVTLSCEQNLNHDAMYWYRQDPGQGLRLIYYSQIVNDFQKGDIAEGYSVSREKKESFPLTVTSAQKNPTAFYLCASIGTSGSTDTQYFGPGTRLTVL.

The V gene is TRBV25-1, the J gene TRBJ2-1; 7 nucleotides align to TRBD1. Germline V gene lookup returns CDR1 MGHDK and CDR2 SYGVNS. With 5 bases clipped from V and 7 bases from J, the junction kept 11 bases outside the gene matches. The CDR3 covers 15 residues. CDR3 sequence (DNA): TGTGCCAGCAGTCCCTCGACCGGGACAGCAAATGAGCAGTTCTTC. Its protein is CASSPSTGTANEQFF.

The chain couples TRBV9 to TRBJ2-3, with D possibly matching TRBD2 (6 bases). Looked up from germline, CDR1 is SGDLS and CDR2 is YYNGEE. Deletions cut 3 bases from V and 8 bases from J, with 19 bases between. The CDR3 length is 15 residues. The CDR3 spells CASSGTGTAYGTQYF. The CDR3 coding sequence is TGTGCCAGCAGCGGGACCGGGACTGCCTACGGTACGCAGTATTTT. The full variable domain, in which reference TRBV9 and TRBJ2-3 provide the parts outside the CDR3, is DSGVTQTPKHLITATGQRVTLRCSPRSGDLSVYWYQQSLDQGLQFLIQYYNGEERAKGNILERFSAQQFPDLHSELNLSSLELGDSALYFCASSGTGTAYGTQYFGPGTRLTVL.

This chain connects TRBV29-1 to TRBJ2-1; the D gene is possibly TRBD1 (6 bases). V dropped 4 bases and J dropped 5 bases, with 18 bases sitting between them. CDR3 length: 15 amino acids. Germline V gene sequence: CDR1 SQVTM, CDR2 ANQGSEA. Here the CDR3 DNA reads TGCAGCGTTGCTCGGGGACACAGCACCGACAATGAGCAGTTCTTC. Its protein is CSVARGHSTDNEQFF.

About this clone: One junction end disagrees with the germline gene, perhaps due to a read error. The CDR3 reads CSARGQYWDTEDFF. The CDR3 coding sequence is TGCAGCGCCAGGGGCCAGTATTGGGACACTGAAGATTTCTTT. This rearrangement joins TRBV29-1 to TRBJ1-1; D might be TRBD1 (6 bases). Germline V gene lookup returns CDR1 SQVTM and CDR2 ANQGSEA. CDR3 length equals 14 residues.

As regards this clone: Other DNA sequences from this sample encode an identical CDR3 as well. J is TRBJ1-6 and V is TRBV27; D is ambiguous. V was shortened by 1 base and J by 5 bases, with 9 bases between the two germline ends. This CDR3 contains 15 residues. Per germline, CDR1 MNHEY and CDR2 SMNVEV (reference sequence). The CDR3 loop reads CASSLYRGNNSPLHF. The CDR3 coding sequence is TGTGCCAGCAGTTTATATAGAGGGAATAATTCACCCCTCCACTTT.